The rows below give T cell receptor beta chains drawn from one sample of a study of T cell repertoires in cytomegalovirus infection. No antigen is known for these receptors. From the reads, TCRdb called clonotypes with MiXCR, one entry per CDR3 protein. The sample yields approximately 130,000 distinct CDR3 sequences, about 24% seen once. The specimen sequenced was PBMCs, sequenced either directly or after in vitro stimulation (not recorded which). All receptors derive from a human donor in good health (CMV status not recorded). Some clones in this sample may be carry-over from other donors' samples. CDR3s include the opening cysteine and the closing phenylalanine or tryptophan. The order of the fields is CDR3 DNA, CDR3 protein, CDR3 length, J gene, V gene, clone size, D gene. D genes are given only for firm matches. Size tells how often a clone was seen (once, few, many) or the class of an expanded clone, and some rows leave it out.

TGTGCCAGCAGGGGAGTGGTCCATCAGCCCCAGCATTTT CASRGVVHQPQHF 13 TRBJ1-5 TRBV12-3/TRBV12-4 - -
TGTGCCAGCAGCTTAGCACAAAGCTCCTACAATGAGCAGTTCTTC CASSLAQSSYNEQFF 15 TRBJ2-1 TRBV7-2 many -
TGTGCCAGCACCCCTGGACTAGCCAACAATGAGCAGTTCTTC CASTPGLANNEQFF 14 TRBJ2-1 TRBV7-6 few TRBD2
TGTGCCAGCAGCTTCGCCCAGGGGGTCAATGGCTACACCTTC CASSFAQGVNGYTF 14 TRBJ1-2 TRBV11-2 many TRBD1
TGTGCCAGCAGCTTGGTGATAGTGGTTCAGGGGATGGGGGCGAACACTGAAGCTTTCTTT CASSLVIVVQGMGANTEAFF 20 TRBJ1-1 TRBV5-5 many -
TGTGCCAGCAGTTTGGCAGGGAGTAATAATTCACCCCTCCACTTT CASSLAGSNNSPLHF 15 TRBJ1-6 TRBV12-3/TRBV12-4 - -
TGTGCCAGCCGGGATAGCAAACAGAATGAAAAACTGTTTTTT CASRDSKQNEKLFF 14 TRBJ1-4 TRBV19 - -
TGTGCTAGTGGTTTGGTCCGGACTGAAGCTTTCTTT CASGLVRTEAFF 12 TRBJ1-1 TRBV12-5 few -
TGTGCCAGCAGCCTAGCCGCTGGGACTGCCTTCTGGGGCGGTAAAAAGACCCAGTACTTC CASSLAAGTAFWGGKKTQYF 20 TRBJ2-5 TRBV7-9 medium-sized -
TGTGCCAGCAGTTTGAGCGGGAGAGGAGAAGAGACCCAGTACTTC CASSLSGRGEETQYF 15 TRBJ2-5 TRBV28 once TRBD2
TGTGCCAGCAGCCAAGTATACCGGGACAGGGGAGGCTACACCTTC CASSQVYRDRGGYTF 15 TRBJ1-2 TRBV14 - TRBD1
TGTGCCAGCAGTTTATGGGGTGCTGGGGCCAACGTCCTGACTTTC CASSLWGAGANVLTF 15 TRBJ2-6 TRBV27 - -
TGCGCCAGCAGCTTGGCCGGCCAGAACTACGAGCAGTACTTC CASSLAGQNYEQYF 14 TRBJ2-7 TRBV5-1 few -
TGTGCCAGCAGTTTTTTACTTAGTGGACAGGGGAACACCGGGGAGCTGTTTTTT CASSFLLSGQGNTGELFF 18 TRBJ2-2 TRBV27 few TRBD1
TGTGCCACCCGTGGCCCGACTAGCGGGATTAATGAGCAGTTCTTC CATRGPTSGINEQFF 15 TRBJ2-1 TRBV24-1 - TRBD2
TGTGCCAGCGGACAGGGGTTTTTTGGGACCCAGTACTTC CASGQGFFGTQYF 13 TRBJ2-5 TRBV28 - TRBD1
TGTGCCATCAGTGAGCCAAGAGTCGGTACGCAGTATTTT CAISEPRVGTQYF 13 TRBJ2-3 TRBV10-3 few -
TGTGCCAGCAGCTTAGGGGGCCGGCCAGGGTCCTACGAGCAGTACTTC CASSLGGRPGSYEQYF 16 TRBJ2-7 TRBV7-2 few -
TGTGCCAGCAGCTACCCCCCGGGACTAGCGGGAGTAGGTTCAGATACGCAGTATTTT CASSYPPGLAGVGSDTQYF 19 TRBJ2-3 TRBV7-2 many TRBD2
TGTGCCAGCAGCAGGACTAGCGGGAGGTTCTCCTACAATGAGCAGTTCTTC CASSRTSGRFSYNEQFF 17 TRBJ2-1 TRBV7-2 many TRBD2
TGTGCCATCAGTGAGTCTCCTAACAAGAACACTGAAGCTTTCTTT CAISESPNKNTEAFF 15 TRBJ1-1 TRBV10-3 - -
TGTGCCAGCAGCTCCGGACTAGCGGGAGTGACAGATACGCAGTATTTT CASSSGLAGVTDTQYF 16 TRBJ2-3 TRBV7-8 many TRBD2